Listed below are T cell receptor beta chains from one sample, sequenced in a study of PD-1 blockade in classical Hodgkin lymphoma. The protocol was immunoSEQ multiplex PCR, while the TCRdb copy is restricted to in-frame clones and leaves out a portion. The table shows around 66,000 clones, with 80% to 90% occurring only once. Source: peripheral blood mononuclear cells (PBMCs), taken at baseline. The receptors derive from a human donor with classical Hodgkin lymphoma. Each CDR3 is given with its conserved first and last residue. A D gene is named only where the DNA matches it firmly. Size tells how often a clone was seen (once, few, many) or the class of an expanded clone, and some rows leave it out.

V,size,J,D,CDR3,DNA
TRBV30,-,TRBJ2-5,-,CAWTKGGETQYF,TGTGCCTGGACTAAAGGGGGGGAGACCCAGTACTTC
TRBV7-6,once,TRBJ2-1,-,CASSLENWGGQFF,TGTGCCAGCAGCTTAGAAAATTGGGGAGGGCAGTTCTTC
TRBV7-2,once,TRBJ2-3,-,CASSLSLDRDTQYF,TGTGCCAGCAGCTTATCCCTAGATCGAGATACGCAGTATTTT
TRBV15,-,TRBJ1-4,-,CATSREGGGEDEKLFF,TGTGCCACCAGCAGAGAGGGGGGGGGAGAGGATGAAAAACTGTTTTTT
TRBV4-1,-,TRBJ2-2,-,CASSQTRAGTYATGELFF,TGCGCCAGCAGCCAAACCCGGGCGGGGACATACGCCACCGGGGAGCTGTTTTTT
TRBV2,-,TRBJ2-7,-,CASCSLGGGADHYEQYF,TGTGCCAGCTGTAGTTTGGGAGGGGGCGCCGACCACTACGAGCAGTACTTC
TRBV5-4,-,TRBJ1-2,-,CASSFSDRDNYGYTF,TGTGCCAGCAGCTTTTCGGACAGAGATAACTATGGCTACACCTTC
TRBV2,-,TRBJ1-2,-,CATYQPSGPVGGYTF,TGTGCCACCTATCAGCCCAGTGGGCCGGTGGGTGGCTACACCTTC
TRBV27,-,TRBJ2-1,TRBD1,CASSLSQTGNEQFF,TGTGCCAGCAGTTTATCCCAGACAGGGAATGAGCAGTTCTTC
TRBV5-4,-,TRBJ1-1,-,CASSRKKSGRDTEAFF,TGTGCCAGCAGCCGGAAGAAGTCAGGGAGGGACACTGAAGCTTTCTTT
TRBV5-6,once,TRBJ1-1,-,CASSLGGGGAFF,TGTGCCAGCAGCTTGGGAGGCGGGGGAGCTTTCTTT
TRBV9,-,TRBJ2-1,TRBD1,CASQSGTAYNEQFF,TGTGCCAGCCAGTCCGGGACAGCTTACAATGAGCAGTTCTTC
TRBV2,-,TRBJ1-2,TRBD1,CASSPDWGQGDYTF,TGTGCCAGCAGTCCTGATTGGGGACAGGGTGACTACACCTTC
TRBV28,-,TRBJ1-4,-,CASSFRPGTPDATNEKLFF,TGTGCCAGCAGTTTCCGACCCGGGACACCAGATGCAACTAATGAAAAACTGTTTTTT
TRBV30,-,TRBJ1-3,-,CAWSEGLSGNTIYF,TGTGCCTGGAGTGAGGGACTTTCTGGAAACACCATATATTTT
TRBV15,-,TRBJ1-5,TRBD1,CATSRYPGDSGSHQPQHF,TGTGCCACCAGCAGATACCCCGGGGACAGTGGTTCACATCAGCCCCAGCATTTT
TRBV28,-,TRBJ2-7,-,CASSLLGNYEQYF,TGTGCCAGCAGTTTATTGGGGAACTACGAGCAGTACTTC
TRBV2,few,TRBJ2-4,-,CARGPRNVF,TGTGCCAGAGGGCCCCGTAATGTTTTC
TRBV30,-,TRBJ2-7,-,CAWSPLVRGEQYF,TGTGCCTGGAGTCCCTTAGTTCGCGGCGAGCAGTACTTC
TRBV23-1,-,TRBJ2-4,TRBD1,CASGQVRVGYIQYF,TGCGCCAGCGGACAGGTTCGGGTCGGCTACATTCAGTACTTC
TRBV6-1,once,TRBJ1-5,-,CATQLPILAQHF,TGTGCCACCCAACTCCCAATCCTGGCCCAGCATTTT
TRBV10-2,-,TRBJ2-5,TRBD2,CASRTGLAGGRGVETQYF,TGCGCCAGCAGAACAGGACTAGCGGGGGGGCGGGGTGTAGAGACCCAGTACTTC
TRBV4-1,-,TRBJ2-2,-,CASSHSQNTGELFF,TGCGCCAGCAGCCATTCTCAGAACACCGGGGAGCTGTTTTTT
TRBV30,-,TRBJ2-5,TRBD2,CAWSVSGLPLEAQYF,TGTGCCTGGAGTGTGTCGGGACTACCTCTAGAGGCCCAGTACTTC
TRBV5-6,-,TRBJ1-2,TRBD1,CASSLGRVGQGRIYGYTF,TGTGCCAGCAGCTTGGGGCGGGTGGGACAGGGACGGATCTATGGCTACACCTTC
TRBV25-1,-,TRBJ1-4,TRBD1,CASSERTGVGKKLFF,TGTGCCAGCAGTGAACGGACAGGAGTCGGGAAGAAACTGTTTTTT
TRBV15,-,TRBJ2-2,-,CATLEGGTGELFF,TGTGCCACCCTAGAGGGCGGGACCGGGGAGCTGTTTTTT
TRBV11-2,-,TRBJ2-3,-,CASSFAIGTDTQYF,TGTGCCAGCAGCTTCGCGATAGGCACAGATACGCAGTATTTT
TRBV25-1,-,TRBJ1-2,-,CASSALQGGYTF,TGTGCCAGCAGTGCGCTACAGGGTGGCTACACCTTC
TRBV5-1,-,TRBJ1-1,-,CASSQGQNTEAFF,TGCGCCAGCAGCCAAGGACAGAACACTGAAGCTTTCTTT